This T cell receptor beta chain was documented in a study of lymphopenia after photon versus proton radiotherapy. Findings and caveats of the study: Photon-treated patients lost naive T cells and TCR diversity; proton-treated stayed stable. Post-nadir diversity loss with photons came from oligoclonal expansion, particularly CD8+ Temra cells.

Here immunoSEQ multiplex PCR was the method, and the copy in TCRdb shows in-frame clones only, minus some. The sample yields about 70,000 clones, roughly 90% seen once. Notes on this clone: The antigen remains undetermined.

CDR3 size: 15 residues. Trimming took 5 bases from V and 9 from J; bases not matched to a gene: 10. CDR1 and CDR2 (germline): SGHTA, FQGTGA. The chain carries TRBV7-3 and TRBJ2-1, with 10 bases matching TRBD2. The receptor was isolated from a woman aged 35 to 49 with cholangiocarcinoma. Sequenced here: peripheral blood, sampled from a patient treated with photon-based radiotherapy. The CDR3 DNA reads as TGTGCCAGCAGCCCAGGGCTAGCGGGAGTATTTGAGCAGTTCTTC. Residues: CASSPGLAGVFEQFF.